This T cell receptor beta chain was retrieved from a study of T cell changes during pregnancy in multiple sclerosis. Data came from immunoSEQ multiplex PCR; TCRdb stores just in-frame clones and leaves some out. The sample holds tens of thousands of clones, roughly nine tenths seen once. The CDR3 runs to 13 residues. V shed 10 bases and J shed 3 bases, with 12 bases lying between them. CDR1 MNHEY and CDR2 SVGAGI come from the germline V gene. Sequenced material: CD4+ T cells from peripheral blood mononuclear cells, taken in the second trimester of pregnancy. This sequence originates from a female donor with multiple sclerosis, enrolled in a pregnancy study. V usage is TRBV6-5 and J usage is TRBJ2-2; D might be TRBD2 (5 bases). In DNA form, the CDR3 reads TGTGCCATCTTCGGGGTCCACACCGGGGAGCTGTTTTTT. It specifies CAIFGVHTGELFF.